This T cell receptor (beta chain) was documented in a study of T cell responses to AZD1222 COVID-19 vaccine. Trimming left V 4 bases short and J 0 bases short, with 6 bases between. The germline V gene has CDR1 LGHDT and CDR2 YNNKEL (reference sequence). This CDR3 is 13 amino acids long. Profiled with immunoSEQ multiplex PCR; TCRdb holds only in-frame clones, not every one. The sample consists of about 100,000 clones, 85% to 90% of them appearing once. The sequenced sample was peripheral blood, obtained on day 0 of AZD1222 vaccination. This sequence joins TRBV3-1 (or the pseudogene TRBV3-2) and TRBJ1-2, with D unclear. The receptor was isolated from an adult in good health. CDR3 region: CASSRASNYGYTF. The CDR3 DNA sequence: TGTGCCAGCAGCCGCGCTTCTAACTATGGCTACACCTTC.